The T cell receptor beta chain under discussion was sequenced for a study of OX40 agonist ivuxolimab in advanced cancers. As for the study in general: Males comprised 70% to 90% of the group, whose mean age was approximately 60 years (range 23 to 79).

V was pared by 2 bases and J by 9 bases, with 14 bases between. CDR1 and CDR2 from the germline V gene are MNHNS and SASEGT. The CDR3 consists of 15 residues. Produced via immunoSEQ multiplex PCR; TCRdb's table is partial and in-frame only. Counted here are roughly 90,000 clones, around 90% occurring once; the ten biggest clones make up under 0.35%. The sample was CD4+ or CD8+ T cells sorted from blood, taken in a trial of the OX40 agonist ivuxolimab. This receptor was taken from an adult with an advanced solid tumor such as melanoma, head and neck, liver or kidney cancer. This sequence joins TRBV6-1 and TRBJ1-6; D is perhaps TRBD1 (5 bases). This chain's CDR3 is CASSESIGVGSPLHF. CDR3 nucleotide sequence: TGTGCCAGCAGTGAATCGATAGGGGTGGGTTCACCCCTCCACTTT.